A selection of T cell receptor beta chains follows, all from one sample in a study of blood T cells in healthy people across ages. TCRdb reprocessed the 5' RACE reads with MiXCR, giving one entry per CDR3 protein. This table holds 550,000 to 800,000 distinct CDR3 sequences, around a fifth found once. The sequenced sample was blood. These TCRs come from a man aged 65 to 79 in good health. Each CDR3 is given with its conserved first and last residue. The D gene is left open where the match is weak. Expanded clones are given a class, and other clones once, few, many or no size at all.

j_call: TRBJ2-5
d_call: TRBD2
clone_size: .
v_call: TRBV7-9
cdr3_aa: CASSLMLPSGAQETQYF
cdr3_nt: TGTGCCAGCAGCTTAATGTTGCCTAGCGGGGCCCAAGAGACCCAGTACTTC

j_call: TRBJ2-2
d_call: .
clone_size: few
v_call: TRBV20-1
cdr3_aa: CSARVSGSSTGELFF
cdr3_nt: TGCAGTGCTAGGGTCAGCGGGTCCAGCACCGGGGAGCTGTTTTTT

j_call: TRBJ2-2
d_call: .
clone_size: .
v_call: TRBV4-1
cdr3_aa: CASSSHDSSNTGELFF
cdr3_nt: TGCGCCAGCAGCTCACATGACAGCTCGAACACCGGGGAGCTGTTTTTT

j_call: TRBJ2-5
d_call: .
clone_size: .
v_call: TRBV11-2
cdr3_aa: CASSFLYQETQYF
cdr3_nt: TGTGCCAGCAGCTTCCTGTACCAAGAGACCCAGTACTTC

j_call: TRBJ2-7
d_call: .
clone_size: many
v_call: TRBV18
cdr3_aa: CASSPGQFSEQYF
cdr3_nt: TGTGCCAGCTCACCGGGACAATTTTCTGAGCAGTACTTC

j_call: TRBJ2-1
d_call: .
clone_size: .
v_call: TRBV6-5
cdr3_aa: CASSYERHSYNEQFF
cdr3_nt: TGTGCCAGCAGTTACGAGCGGCACTCCTACAATGAGCAGTTCTTC

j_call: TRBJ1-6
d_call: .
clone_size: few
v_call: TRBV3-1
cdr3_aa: CASSQNGLDNSPLHF
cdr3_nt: TGTGCCAGCAGCCAAAATGGTTTGGATAATTCACCCCTCCACTTT

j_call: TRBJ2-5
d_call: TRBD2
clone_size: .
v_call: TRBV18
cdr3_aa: CASSPQDSGSSETQYF
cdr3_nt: TGTGCCAGCTCACCACAGGATAGCGGGAGTTCCGAGACCCAGTACTTC

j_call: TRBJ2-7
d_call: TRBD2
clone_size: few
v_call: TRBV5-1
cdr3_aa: CASSPRLAELYEQYF
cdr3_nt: TGCGCCAGCAGTCCAAGACTAGCGGAGCTCTACGAGCAGTACTTC

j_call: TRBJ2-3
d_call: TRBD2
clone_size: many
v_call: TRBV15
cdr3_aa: CATSSSRELSNTQYF
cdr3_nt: TGTGCCACCAGCAGTTCGCGGGAGCTTTCGAATACGCAGTATTTT

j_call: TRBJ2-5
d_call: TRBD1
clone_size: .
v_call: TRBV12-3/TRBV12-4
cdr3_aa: CASSLSNRGYQETQYF
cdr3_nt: TGTGCCAGCAGTTTATCGAACAGGGGGTACCAAGAGACCCAGTACTTC

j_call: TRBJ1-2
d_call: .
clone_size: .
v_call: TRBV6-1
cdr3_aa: CASSEGAPNYGYTF
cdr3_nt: TGTGCCAGCAGTGAGGGGGCCCCTAACTATGGCTACACCTTC

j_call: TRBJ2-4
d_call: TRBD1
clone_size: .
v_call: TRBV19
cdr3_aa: CASSRQGAKNIQYF
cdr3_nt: TGTGCCAGTAGTCGACAGGGAGCCAAAAACATTCAGTACTTC